This T cell receptor (beta chain) was documented in a study of response to subunit inactivated influenza vaccine. TCRdb reprocessed the RT-PCR reads via MiXCR and lists one record per CDR3 protein. The table records fewer than 600,000 distinct CDR3 sequences, approximately 7.2% of them present only once. As to this clonotype: The antigen is undetermined.

CDR1 and CDR2 (germline): SQVTM, ANQGSEA. This CDR3 is 13 amino acids long. With 4 bases removed from V and 3 bases from J, the gap between germline ends came to 12 bases. Study observations and caveats: The authors suggested that every seasonal influenza vaccination recruits few new T cells.

Sequencing was performed on PBMCs from blood, taken around 25 months after vaccination. The chain has TRBV29-1 and TRBJ1-1; maybe TRBD1 (6 bases). The clonotype comes from a man aged 50 to 75 who received an inactivated influenza vaccine. The CDR3 here is CSVGEDSYTEAFF. The CDR3 DNA is TGCAGCGTTGGGGAGGACAGCTACACTGAAGCTTTCTTT.